One and the same sample provided the 17 T cell receptor beta chains below, sequenced in a study of post-analysis software for immune sequencing data (dated by TCRdb to the mid-2010s). Receptors were amplified or captured by PCR. The sample was run on an Illumina HiSeq 2500. Unique molecular identifiers were incorporated into TCR beta cDNA libraries to reduce PCR and sequencing biases. TCRdb cleaned the public reads at Q25 with fastp, built clones with MiXCR and kept in-frame beta chains. Every distinct CDR3 protein forms one entry, paired with its most common genes and DNA. This sample is represented by more than 450,000 distinct CDR3 sequences; 44% of them were singletons. Jointly, the top ten make up 1.5% to 2% of the sample. The investigation overall reported the following: Patients showed significantly higher frequencies than controls for five TRBV segments, among them TRBV5-6, TRBV5-1 and TRBV20-1.

No cognate antigen is known for these TCRs. The sequencing sample was made of blood. These TCRs come from a girl aged 10 to 17 with multiple sclerosis.

The chain combines TRBV11-2 with TRBJ1-2; unclear D gene. The germline CDR1 and CDR2 sequences are SGHAT and FQNNGV. There are 15 residues in the CDR3. V lost 5 bases to trimming and J lost 0 bases, with 13 bases between them. CDR3 protein: CASSILAWSNYGYTF. As DNA, the CDR3 is TGTGCCAGCAGCATTCTGGCCTGGTCTAACTATGGCTACACCTTC.

This clonotype was recorded a few times. This chain links TRBV6-5 with TRBJ2-7, with 7 bases fitting TRBD2. The CDR3 runs to 15 residues. Germline lookup yields CDR1 MNHEY and CDR2 SVGAGI. The trim removed 0 bases at V and 2 bases at J, leaving 4 bases unmatched. CDR3 DNA: TGTGCCAGCAGTTACTCGGGGCGGGGGACCTACGAGCAGTACTTC. Protein sequence: CASSYSGRGTYEQYF.

The CDR3 DNA sequence: TGTGCCAGCAGCTTGGTCGAGCGGGGGGCCCAGGGCAATGAGCAGTTCTTC. It specifies CASSLVERGAQGNEQFF. The chain recombines TRBV7-2 with TRBJ2-1; 9 nucleotides match TRBD2. Germline CDR1 is SGHTA and CDR2 is FQGNSA. The CDR3 sequence is 17 residues long. The ends lost 3 bases at V and 6 bases at J; junction bases unmatched: 12.

This clonotype was recorded once. The chain couples TRBV7-2 to TRBJ2-2, with 12 bases aligning to TRBD2. This CDR3 has 16 residues. Looked up from germline, CDR1 is SGHTA and CDR2 is FQGNSA. V gave up 5 bases and J gave up 6 bases; unmatched junction bases: 7. The CDR3 DNA follows: TGTGCCAGCAGCCCGCTAGCGGGGGGGCTAGCCGGGGAGCTGTTTTTT. Its protein product is CASSPLAGGLAGELFF.

This clonotype was found a few times. The V gene is TRBV7-3, the J gene TRBJ2-1; 9 nucleotides line up with TRBD2. V was pared by 0 bases and J by 10 bases, with 13 bases of the junction left unmatched. CDR1 is SGHTA and CDR2 is FQGTGA in the germline V gene. The CDR3 sequence is 17 residues long. The CDR3 nucleotides are TGTGCCAGCAGCTTAACGGGAACCCAGCGGGGGGATCGAGAGCAGTTCTTC. It yields the protein CASSLTGTQRGDREQFF.

The chain links TRBV5-1 to TRBJ2-4; D is uncertain. The J call may be mistaken, given a closer DNA end match to TRBJ2-7. CDR3 length: 14 residues. The germline CDR1 and CDR2 sequences are SGHRS and YFSETQ. CDR3 bases: TGCGCCAGCAGCTTGGCCGGTAACGACTACGAGCAGTACTTC. This sequence encodes CASSLAGNDYEQYF.

This chain joins TRBV5-1 and TRBJ2-1, with 7 nucleotides matching TRBD1. After removal of 0 bases from V and 0 bases from J, the junction contained 3 bases not matched to a gene. This CDR3 is 16 amino acids long. Germline lookup yields CDR1 SGHRS and CDR2 YFSETQ. This chain's CDR3 is CASSLEDRSSYNEQFF. The CDR3 coding sequence is TGCGCCAGCAGCTTGGAGGACAGGAGCTCCTACAATGAGCAGTTCTTC.

The V call is TRBV7-9, the J call TRBJ1-1; D gene unclear. The CDR3 is made up of 14 amino acids. Germline lookup yields CDR1 SEHNR and CDR2 FQNEAQ (reference sequence). V lost 0 bases, J lost 5 bases, and 10 bases lay in between. The CDR3 reads CASSLAIRGTEAFF. The CDR3, as DNA: TGTGCCAGCAGCTTAGCGATAAGAGGGACTGAAGCTTTCTTT.

This clonotype showed up just a few times. One end of the junction varies from germline; a read error may be responsible. This chain links TRBV7-9 with TRBJ1-2; no reliable D call. Germline V gene data show CDR1 as SEHNR and CDR2 as FQNEAQ (reference sequence). The CDR3 loop spans 13 amino acids. In DNA, the CDR3 is TGTGCCAGCACCTTAGATAGGGTTGGAGGCTACACCTTC. Protein: CASTLDRVGGYTF.

The rearrangement uses TRBV24-1 and TRBJ2-3; 8 positions match TRBD1. The CDR3 totals 17 residues. CDR1 is KGHDR and CDR2 is SFDVKD in the germline V gene. Trimming cost V 4 bases and J 2 bases; bases outside gene matches: 10. The CDR3 coding sequence is TGTGCCACCAGTGACCCCGACGACAGGGGCCACACAGATACGCAGTATTTT. Amino acids: CATSDPDDRGHTDTQYF.

In this sample, this clonotype turned up a few times. The genes are TRBV18 and TRBJ2-3; 9 nucleotides line up with TRBD2. Germline CDR1 KGHSH, CDR2 LQKENI. The CDR3 has 15 amino acids. The V segment lost 2 bases and the J segment 5 bases; nucleotides outside the gene matches: 5. The CDR3: CASSPGGLAGDTQYF. CDR3 sequence (DNA): TGTGCCAGCTCACCAGGGGGACTAGCCGGAGATACGCAGTATTTT.

This chain links TRBV10-3 with TRBJ1-1; no reliable D call. Germline-derived CDR1 and CDR2 are ENHRY and SYGVKD. The V end was cut by 10 bases, the J end by 1 base, with 10 bases between. The CDR3 length is 12 residues. The CDR3 spells CATGFGNTEAFF. The CDR3 region has the DNA TGTGCCACCGGATTCGGGAACACTGAAGCTTTCTTT.

The rearrangement uses TRBV5-6 and TRBJ2-4; no reliable D call. The DNA end lines up better with TRBJ2-7; the J call may be wrong. The CDR3 is made up of 12 amino acids. Germline loops: CDR1 SGHDT, CDR2 YYEEEE. The CDR3 region has the DNA TGTGCCAGCAACCCGGACGGTTACGAGCAGTACTTC. This translates into CASNPDGYEQYF.

The chain recombines TRBV3-1 with TRBJ2-5; no clear D. Germline lookup yields CDR1 LGHDT and CDR2 YNNKEL (reference sequence). Between the trimmed V and J ends, which lost 3 bases and 11 bases, there was a span of 13 bases. This CDR3 has 12 amino acids. CDR3 amino acids: CASSQPGDEQYF. CDR3 bases: TGTGCCAGCAGCCAGCCAGGAGATGAGCAGTACTTC.

The chain carries TRBV6-5 and TRBJ2-5; D not resolved. The CDR3 spans 11 residues. Germline loops: CDR1 MNHEY, CDR2 SVGAGI. With 5 bases removed from V and 5 bases from J, the gap between germline ends came to 6 bases. The CDR3 loop reads CASSETETQYF. CDR3 coding DNA: TGTGCCAGCAGTGAAACGGAGACCCAGTACTTC.

The chain links TRBV9 to TRBJ2-5; D may match TRBD1 or TRBD2 (5 bases each). Germline CDR1 reads SGDLS; CDR2 reads YYNGEE. The length of the CDR3 is 14 residues. V was trimmed by 4 bases and J by 1 base, leaving 11 bases between them. The CDR3 DNA follows: TGTGCCAGCAGCCCTTGGGACGGCCAAGAGACCCAGTACTTC. Its translation: CASSPWDGQETQYF.

V gene TRBV12-3 or TRBV12-4 combines with J gene TRBJ2-7; D remains unclear. Trimming took off 5 bases at V and 4 bases at J, with 12 bases between the two ends. The CDR3 sequence is 13 residues long. The DNA of the CDR3 is TGTGCCAGCAGTCCCCAAGGGTTTTACGAGCAGTACTTC. Its translation is CASSPQGFYEQYF.